The present entry profiles one T cell receptor beta chain with its context. It was with random hexamers that roughly 0.45 to 1 ug RNA was reverse transcribed. Across 54 Vbeta and 13 Jbeta, immunoSEQ multiplex PCR amplified TCR beta CDR3. Via MiXCR, TCRdb re-called the immunoSEQ multiplex PCR reads, giving one row per CDR3 protein. The sample includes approximately 190,000 distinct CDR3 sequences, nearly 95% of them seen just once. This record belongs to a study of CD8 T cells in Susac syndrome. Per the germline V gene, CDR1 is LNHDA and CDR2 is SQIVND (reference sequence). The CDR3 spans 15 residues. V was shortened by 7 bases and J by 0 bases, with 13 bases between the two germline ends. In the multiple sclerosis control group, patients were treatment-naive and had stable or active relapsing-remitting disease.

The clonotype originates from a human donor with multiple sclerosis. The rearrangement links TRBV19 to TRBJ2-1; D unclear. Sample: CD4+ T cells from PBMCs. The CDR3 loop reads CASTTDFSSYNEQFF. CDR3 coding DNA: TGTGCCAGTACCACAGACTTCAGCTCCTACAATGAGCAGTTCTTC.